This T cell receptor beta chain was found in a study of blood T cells in healthy people across ages. Study outcomes and limitations: Long-lived and aged donors differed, with more naive CD4+ cells and higher diversity in the long-lived. Age showed a roughly linear inverse relationship with TCR beta diversity per million T cells.

A note on this clonotype: The target antigen is unknown.

Staff drew roughly 10 milliliters of peripheral blood from each donor. Trimming took 3 bases from V and 7 from J; bases not matched to a gene: 11. CDR1 is MNHEY and CDR2 is SVGAGI in the germline V gene. The length of the CDR3 is 15 residues. Together with a sample-barcoded 5' primer, a J-beta primer mix was included in a second PCR lasting roughly 6 to 12 cycles. TCRdb re-analysed the 5' RACE reads in MiXCR, keeping a single row per CDR3 protein. The data show about 1.1 million distinct CDR3 sequences, 30% to 40% seen once. The receptor's source is a man aged 18-30 years in good health. Specimen: blood. The chain recombines TRBV6-5 with TRBJ1-1, with 7 bases matching TRBD1. The CDR3 DNA reads as TGTGCCAGCAGTTATAGCCCGACAGGGAAAAATGAAGCTTTCTTT. Translated: CASSYSPTGKNEAFF.